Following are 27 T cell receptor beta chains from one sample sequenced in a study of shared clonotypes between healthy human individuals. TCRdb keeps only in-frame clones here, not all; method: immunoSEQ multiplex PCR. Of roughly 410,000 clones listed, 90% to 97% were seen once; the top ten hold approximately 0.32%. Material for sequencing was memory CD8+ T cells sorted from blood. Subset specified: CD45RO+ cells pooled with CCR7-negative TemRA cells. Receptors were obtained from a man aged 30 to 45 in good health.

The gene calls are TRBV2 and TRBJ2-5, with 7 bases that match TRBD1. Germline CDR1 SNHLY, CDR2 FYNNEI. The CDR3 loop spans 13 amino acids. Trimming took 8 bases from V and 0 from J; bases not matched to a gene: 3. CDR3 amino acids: CASLGQDQETQYF. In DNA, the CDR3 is TGTGCCAGCCTCGGACAGGACCAAGAGACCCAGTACTTC.

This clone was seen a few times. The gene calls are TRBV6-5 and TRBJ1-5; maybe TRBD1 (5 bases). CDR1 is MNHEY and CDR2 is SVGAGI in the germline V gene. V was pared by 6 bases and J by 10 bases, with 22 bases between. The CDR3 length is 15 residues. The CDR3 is CASRLGREWGGPQHF. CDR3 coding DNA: TGTGCCAGCAGACTGGGTAGGGAGTGGGGGGGACCCCAGCATTTT.

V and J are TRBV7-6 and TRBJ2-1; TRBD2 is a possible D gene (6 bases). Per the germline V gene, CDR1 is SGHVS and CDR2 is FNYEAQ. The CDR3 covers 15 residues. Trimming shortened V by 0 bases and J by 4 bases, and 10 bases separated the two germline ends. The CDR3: CASSLAPGLYNEQFF. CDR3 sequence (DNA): TGTGCCAGCAGCTTAGCCCCGGGACTTTACAATGAGCAGTTCTTC.

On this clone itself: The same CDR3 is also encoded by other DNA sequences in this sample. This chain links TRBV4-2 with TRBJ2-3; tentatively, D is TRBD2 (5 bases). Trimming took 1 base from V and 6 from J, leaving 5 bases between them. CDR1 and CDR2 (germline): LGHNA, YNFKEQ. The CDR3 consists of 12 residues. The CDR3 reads CASSQAGDTQYF. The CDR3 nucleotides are TGTGCCAGCAGCCAAGCGGGGGATACGCAGTATTTT.

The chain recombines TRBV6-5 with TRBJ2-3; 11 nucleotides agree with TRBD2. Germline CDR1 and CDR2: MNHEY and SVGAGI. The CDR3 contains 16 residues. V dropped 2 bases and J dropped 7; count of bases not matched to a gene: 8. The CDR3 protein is CASSYGRPSGGNTQYF. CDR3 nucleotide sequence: TGTGCCAGCAGTTACGGTCGTCCTAGCGGGGGGAATACGCAGTATTTT.

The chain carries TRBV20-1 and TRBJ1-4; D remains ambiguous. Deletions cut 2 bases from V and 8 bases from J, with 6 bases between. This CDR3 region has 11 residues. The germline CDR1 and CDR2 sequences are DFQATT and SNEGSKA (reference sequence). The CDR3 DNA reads TGCAGTGCTAGATCGGGAGAAAAACTGTTTTTT. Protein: CSARSGEKLFF.

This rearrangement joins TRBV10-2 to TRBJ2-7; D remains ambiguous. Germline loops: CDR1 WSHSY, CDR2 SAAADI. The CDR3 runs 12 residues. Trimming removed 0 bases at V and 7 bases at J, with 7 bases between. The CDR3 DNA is TGCGCCAGCAGTGAGTCTCGGTTTGAGCAGTACTTC. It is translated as CASSESRFEQYF.

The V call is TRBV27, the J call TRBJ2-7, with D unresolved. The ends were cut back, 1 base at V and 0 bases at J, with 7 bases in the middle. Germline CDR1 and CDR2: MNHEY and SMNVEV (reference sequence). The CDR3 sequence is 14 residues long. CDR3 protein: CASSLYISSYEQYF. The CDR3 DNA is TGTGCCAGCAGTTTATATATTAGCTCCTACGAGCAGTACTTC.

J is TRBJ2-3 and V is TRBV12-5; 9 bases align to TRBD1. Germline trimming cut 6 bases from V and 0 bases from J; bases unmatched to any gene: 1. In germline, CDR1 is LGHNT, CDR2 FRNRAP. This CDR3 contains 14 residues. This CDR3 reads CASGQGASTDTQYF. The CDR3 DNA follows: TGTGCTAGTGGACAGGGGGCTAGCACAGATACGCAGTATTTT.

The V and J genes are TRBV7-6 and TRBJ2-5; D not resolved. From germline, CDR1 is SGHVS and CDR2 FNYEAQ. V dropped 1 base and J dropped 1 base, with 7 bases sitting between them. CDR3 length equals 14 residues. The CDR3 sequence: CASSLDWIQETQYF. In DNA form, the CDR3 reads TGTGCCAGCAGCTTAGACTGGATCCAAGAGACCCAGTACTTC.

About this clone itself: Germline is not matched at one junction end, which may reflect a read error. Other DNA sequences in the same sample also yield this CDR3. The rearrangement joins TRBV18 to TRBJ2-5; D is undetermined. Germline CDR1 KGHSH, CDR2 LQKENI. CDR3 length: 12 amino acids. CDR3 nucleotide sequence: TGTGCCAGCTCACCATACCAGGAGACCCAGTACTTC. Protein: CASSPYQETQYF.

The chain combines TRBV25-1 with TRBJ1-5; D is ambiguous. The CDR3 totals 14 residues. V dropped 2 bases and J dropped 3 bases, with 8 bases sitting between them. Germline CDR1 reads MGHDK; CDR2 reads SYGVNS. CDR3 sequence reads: CASSEIFTNQPQHF. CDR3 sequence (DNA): TGTGCCAGCAGTGAAATCTTCACCAATCAGCCCCAGCATTTT.

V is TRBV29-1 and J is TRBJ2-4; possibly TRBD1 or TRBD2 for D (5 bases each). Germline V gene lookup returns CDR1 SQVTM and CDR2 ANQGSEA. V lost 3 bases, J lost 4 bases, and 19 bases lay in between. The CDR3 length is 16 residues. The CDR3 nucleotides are TGCAGCGTTGATGGCACAGAGGGGAAGGGGAAAAACATTCAGTACTTC. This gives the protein CSVDGTEGKGKNIQYF.

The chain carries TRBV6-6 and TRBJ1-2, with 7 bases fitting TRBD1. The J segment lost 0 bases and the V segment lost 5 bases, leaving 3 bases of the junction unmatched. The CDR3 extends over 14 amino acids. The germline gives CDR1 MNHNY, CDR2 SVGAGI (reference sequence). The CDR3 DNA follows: TGTGCCAGCAGTGATGGGACAGCTAACTATGGCTACACCTTC. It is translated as CASSDGTANYGYTF.

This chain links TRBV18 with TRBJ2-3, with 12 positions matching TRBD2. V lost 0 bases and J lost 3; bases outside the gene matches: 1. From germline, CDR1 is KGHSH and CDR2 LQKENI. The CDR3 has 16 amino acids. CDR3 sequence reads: CASSPPGTSGTDTQYF. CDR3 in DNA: TGTGCCAGCTCACCACCCGGGACTAGCGGGACAGATACGCAGTATTTT.

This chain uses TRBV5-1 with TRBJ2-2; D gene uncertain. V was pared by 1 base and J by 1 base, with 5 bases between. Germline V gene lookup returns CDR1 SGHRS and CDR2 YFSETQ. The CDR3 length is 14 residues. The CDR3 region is CASSLWGNTGELFF. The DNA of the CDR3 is TGCGCCAGCAGCTTGTGGGGGAACACCGGGGAGCTGTTTTTT.

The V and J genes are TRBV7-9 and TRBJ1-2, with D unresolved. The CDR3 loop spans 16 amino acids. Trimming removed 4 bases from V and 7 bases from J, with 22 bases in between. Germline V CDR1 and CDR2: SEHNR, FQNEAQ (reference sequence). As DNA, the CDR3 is TGTGCCAGCAGCTCCCCGAGGGTGGCCCGGCAAGCTGGCTACACCTTC. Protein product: CASSSPRVARQAGYTF.

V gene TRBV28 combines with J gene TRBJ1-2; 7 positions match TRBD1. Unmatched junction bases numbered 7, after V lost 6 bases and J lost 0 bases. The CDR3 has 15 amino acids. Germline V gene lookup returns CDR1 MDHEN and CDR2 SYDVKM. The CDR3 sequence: CASRYRDRTNYGYTF. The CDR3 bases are TGTGCCAGCAGATACCGGGACAGAACTAACTATGGCTACACCTTC.

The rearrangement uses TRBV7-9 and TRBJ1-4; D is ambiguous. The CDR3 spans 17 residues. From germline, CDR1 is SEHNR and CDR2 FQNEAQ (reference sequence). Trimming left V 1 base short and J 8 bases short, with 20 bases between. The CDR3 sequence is CASSLGIGRGLEEKLFF. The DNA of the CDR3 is TGTGCCAGCAGCTTAGGTATTGGAAGAGGACTAGAGGAAAAACTGTTTTTT.

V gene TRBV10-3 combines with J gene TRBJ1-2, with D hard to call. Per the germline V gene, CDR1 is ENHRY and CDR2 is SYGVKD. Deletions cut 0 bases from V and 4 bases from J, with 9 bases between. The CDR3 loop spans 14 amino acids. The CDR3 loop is CAISESRLGYGYTF. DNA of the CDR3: TGTGCCATCAGTGAGTCGAGACTTGGCTATGGCTACACCTTC.

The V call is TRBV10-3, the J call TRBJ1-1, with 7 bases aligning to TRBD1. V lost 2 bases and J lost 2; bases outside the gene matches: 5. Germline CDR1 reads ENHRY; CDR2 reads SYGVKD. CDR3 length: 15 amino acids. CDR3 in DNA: TGTGCCATCAGTGAGACAGGGACAGTTAACACTGAAGCTTTCTTT. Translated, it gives CAISETGTVNTEAFF.

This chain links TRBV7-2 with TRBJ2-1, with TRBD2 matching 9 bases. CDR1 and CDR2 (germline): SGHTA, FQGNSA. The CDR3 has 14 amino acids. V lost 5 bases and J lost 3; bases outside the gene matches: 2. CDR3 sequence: CASSVLAGYNEQFF. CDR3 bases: TGTGCCAGCAGCGTACTAGCGGGCTACAATGAGCAGTTCTTC.

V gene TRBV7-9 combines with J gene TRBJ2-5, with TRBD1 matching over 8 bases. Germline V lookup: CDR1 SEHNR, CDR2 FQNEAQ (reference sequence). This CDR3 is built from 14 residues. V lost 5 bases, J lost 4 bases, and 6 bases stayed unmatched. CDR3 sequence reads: CASSPDRGIETQYF. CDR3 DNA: TGTGCCAGCAGCCCCGACAGGGGCATAGAGACCCAGTACTTC.

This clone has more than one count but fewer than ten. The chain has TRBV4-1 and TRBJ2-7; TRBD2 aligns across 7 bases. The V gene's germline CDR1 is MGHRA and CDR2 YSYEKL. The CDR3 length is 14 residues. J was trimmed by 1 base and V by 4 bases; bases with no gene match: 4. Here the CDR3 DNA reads TGCGCCAGCAGCCCGGCTAGCGGTTCCTACGAGCAGTACTTC. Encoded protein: CASSPASGSYEQYF.

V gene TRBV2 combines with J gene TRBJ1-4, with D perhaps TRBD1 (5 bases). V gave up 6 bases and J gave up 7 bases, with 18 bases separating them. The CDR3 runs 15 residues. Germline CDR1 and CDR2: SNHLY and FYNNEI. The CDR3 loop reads CASSRKGGALEKLFF. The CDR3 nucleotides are TGTGCCAGCAGCCGAAAAGGTGGGGCCCTTGAAAAACTGTTTTTT.

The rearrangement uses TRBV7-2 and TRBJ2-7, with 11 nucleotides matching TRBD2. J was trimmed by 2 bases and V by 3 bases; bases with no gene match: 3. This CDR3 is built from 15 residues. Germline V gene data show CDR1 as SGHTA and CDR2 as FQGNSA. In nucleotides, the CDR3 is TGTGCCAGCAGCTTGCTTAGCGGGAGGGCCTACGAGCAGTACTTC. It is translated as CASSLLSGRAYEQYF. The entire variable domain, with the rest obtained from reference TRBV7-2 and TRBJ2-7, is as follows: GAGVSQSPSNKVTEKGKDVELRCDPISGHTALYWYRQSLGQGLEFLIYFQGNSAPDKSGLPSDRFSAERTGGSVSTLTIQRTQQEDSAVYLCASSLLSGRAYEQYFGPGTRLTVT.

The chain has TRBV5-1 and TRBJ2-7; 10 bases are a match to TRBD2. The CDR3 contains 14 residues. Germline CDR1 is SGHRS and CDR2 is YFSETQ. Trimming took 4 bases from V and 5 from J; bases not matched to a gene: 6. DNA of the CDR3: TGCGCCAGCAGCGGGGGACTAGCGAGCCACGAGCAGTACTTC. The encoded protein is CASSGGLASHEQYF.